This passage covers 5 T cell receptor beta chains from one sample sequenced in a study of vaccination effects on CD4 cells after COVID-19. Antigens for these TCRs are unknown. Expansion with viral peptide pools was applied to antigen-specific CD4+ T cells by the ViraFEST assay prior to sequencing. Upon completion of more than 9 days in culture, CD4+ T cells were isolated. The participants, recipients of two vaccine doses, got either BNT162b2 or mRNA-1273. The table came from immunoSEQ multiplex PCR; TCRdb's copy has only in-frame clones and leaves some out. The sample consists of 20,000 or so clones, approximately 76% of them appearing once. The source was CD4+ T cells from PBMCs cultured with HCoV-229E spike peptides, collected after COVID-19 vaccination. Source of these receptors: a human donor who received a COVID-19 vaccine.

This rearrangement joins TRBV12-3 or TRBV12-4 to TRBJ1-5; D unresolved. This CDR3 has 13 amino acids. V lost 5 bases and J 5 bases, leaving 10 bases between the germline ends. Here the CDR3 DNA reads TGTGCCAGCAGTGGCTGGGTCGATCAGCCCCAGCATTTT. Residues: CASSGWVDQPQHF.

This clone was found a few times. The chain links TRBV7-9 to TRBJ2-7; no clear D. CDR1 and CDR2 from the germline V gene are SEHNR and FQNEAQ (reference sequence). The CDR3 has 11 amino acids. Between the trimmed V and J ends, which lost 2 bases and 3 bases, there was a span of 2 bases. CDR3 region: CASSLNYEQYF. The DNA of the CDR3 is TGTGCCAGCAGCTTAAACTACGAGCAGTACTTC.

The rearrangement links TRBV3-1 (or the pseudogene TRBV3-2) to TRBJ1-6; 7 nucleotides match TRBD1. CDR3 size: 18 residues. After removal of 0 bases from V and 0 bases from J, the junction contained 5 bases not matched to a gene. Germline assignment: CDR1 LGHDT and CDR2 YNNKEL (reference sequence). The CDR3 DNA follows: TGTGCCAGCAGCCAAGAGGGGACAGCGAGCTCCTATAATTCACCCCTCCACTTT. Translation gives CASSQEGTASSYNSPLHF.

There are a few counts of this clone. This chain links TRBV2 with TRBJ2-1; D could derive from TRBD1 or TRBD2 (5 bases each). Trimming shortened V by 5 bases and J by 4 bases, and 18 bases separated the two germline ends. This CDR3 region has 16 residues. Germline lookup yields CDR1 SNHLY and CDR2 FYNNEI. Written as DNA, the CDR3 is TGTGCCAGCAGTAGAAGTGGGACCGCCACTTACAATGAGCAGTTCTTC. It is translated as CASSRSGTATYNEQFF. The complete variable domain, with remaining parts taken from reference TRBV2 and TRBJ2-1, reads EPEVTQTPSHQVTQMGQEVILRCVPISNHLYFYWYRQILGQKVEFLVSFYNNEISEKSEIFDDQFSVERPDGSNFTLKIRSTKLEDSAMYFCASSRSGTATYNEQFFGPGTRLTVL.

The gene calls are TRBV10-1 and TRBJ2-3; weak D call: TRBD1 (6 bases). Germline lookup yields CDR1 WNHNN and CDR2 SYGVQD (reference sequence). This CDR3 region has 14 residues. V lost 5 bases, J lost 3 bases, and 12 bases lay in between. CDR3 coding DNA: TGCGCCAGCAGTCACGAGGGGGAGACAGATACGCAGTATTTT. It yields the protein CASSHEGETDTQYF.